Listed here are 16 T cell receptor beta chains from one sample, sequenced in a study of cytomegalovirus exposure and HLA in healthy donors. The PCR ran on 60 Vbeta and 13 Jbeta primers. Generated by immunoSEQ multiplex PCR, the TCRdb table keeps only in-frame clones and is missing some. The sample yields fewer than 150,000 clones, over 60% seen once. The material sequenced was PBMCs. The receptors come from a man aged 35 to 55 in good health and CMV-seropositive.

The rearrangement links TRBV27 to TRBJ2-1, with 7 bases matching TRBD1. J gave up 12 bases and V 5 bases, and 16 bases lay outside the gene matches. This CDR3 comprises 15 residues. Per germline, CDR1 MNHEY and CDR2 SMNVEV (reference sequence). CDR3 residues: CASSPAGGPFRGQFF. Here the CDR3 DNA reads TGTGCCAGCAGTCCGGCAGGGGGACCTTTTCGGGGGCAGTTCTTC.

This clone has just a few counts. V is TRBV28 and J is TRBJ1-5; D might be TRBD1 (6 bases). V dropped 6 bases and J dropped 2 bases, with 17 bases sitting between them. Germline CDR1 reads MDHEN; CDR2 reads SYDVKM. CDR3 length: 16 amino acids. This CDR3 is CASRPAGGWGNQPQHF. CDR3 coding DNA: TGTGCCAGCAGACCCGCGGGGGGCTGGGGCAATCAGCCCCAGCATTTT.

The sample holds a few counts of this clone. The rearrangement joins TRBV10-3 to TRBJ2-7, with a tentative D call TRBD1 (5 bases). The CDR3 consists of 14 residues. Germline V gene data show CDR1 as ENHRY and CDR2 as SYGVKD. V was cut by 6 bases and J by 1 base, with 13 bases left in between. The CDR3 protein is CAIRNTTASYEQYF. In DNA, the CDR3 is TGTGCCATCAGGAATACGACAGCTTCCTACGAGCAGTACTTC.

This clone was found once. The V gene is TRBV18, the J gene TRBJ2-5; 7 bases match TRBD2. V lost 9 bases, J lost 4 bases, and 5 bases stayed unmatched. The germline V gene encodes CDR1 KGHSH and CDR2 LQKENI. This CDR3 has 12 amino acids. CDR3: CASRGEGETQYF. For the CDR3, the DNA is TGTGCCAGTCGGGGGGAAGGAGAGACCCAGTACTTC.

This rearrangement joins TRBV7-2 to TRBJ1-5; possibly TRBD1 for D (5 bases). Germline CDR1 is SGHTA and CDR2 is FQGNSA. This CDR3 region has 16 residues. Trimming removed 1 base at V and 4 bases at J, with 14 bases between. CDR3 nucleotide sequence: TGTGCCAGCAGCTTAGATGTGGCAGGGATTAATCAGCCCCAGCATTTT. Translated, it gives CASSLDVAGINQPQHF.

V is TRBV25-1 and J is TRBJ2-5, with TRBD2 identical over 7 bases. Germline V gene lookup returns CDR1 MGHDK and CDR2 SYGVNS. This CDR3 has 16 amino acids. V dropped 3 bases and J dropped 5; count of bases not matched to a gene: 12. CDR3 in amino acids: CASSEGFGRELETQYF. CDR3 DNA: TGTGCCAGCAGTGAGGGGTTCGGGCGGGAGCTGGAGACCCAGTACTTC. The full variable domain, in which reference TRBV25-1 and TRBJ2-5 provide the parts outside the CDR3, is EADIYQTPRYLVIGTGKKITLECSQTMGHDKMYWYQQDPGMELHLIHYSYGVNSTEKGDLSSESTVSRIRTEHFPLTLESARPSHTSQYLCASSEGFGRELETQYFGPGTRLLVL.

The CDR3, as DNA: TGTGCCAGCAGCTTACTGGGTCAGGGATATTCACCCCTCCACTTT. It encodes CASSLLGQGYSPLHF. The genes are TRBV7-2 and TRBJ1-6, with D perhaps matching TRBD1 (5 bases). Germline V gene data show CDR1 as SGHTA and CDR2 as FQGNSA. The V end lost 2 bases, the J end lost 8 bases, and 13 bases lay between the germline ends. The CDR3 length is 15 residues.

This clone appeared a single time. The chain recombines TRBV5-4 with TRBJ1-2; D gene unclear. Trimming removed 0 bases at V and 3 bases at J, with 6 bases between. CDR1 is SGHNT and CDR2 is YYREEE in the germline V gene (reference sequence). This CDR3 contains 13 residues. Here the CDR3 reads CASSLGGDYGYTF. The CDR3 DNA is TGTGCCAGCAGCTTGGGGGGAGACTATGGCTACACCTTC. Looking up the rest from reference TRBV5-4 and TRBJ1-2 gives the full variable domain: ETGVTQSPTHLIKTRGQQVTLRCSSQSGHNTVSWYQQALGQGPQFIFQYYREEENGRGNFPPRFSGLQFPNYSSELNVNALELDDSALYLCASSLGGDYGYTFGSGTRLTVV.

This clone was detected only a few times. The chain employs TRBV19 and TRBJ1-4; D is unresolved. Between the trimmed V and J ends, which lost 3 bases and 8 bases, there was a span of 10 bases. The CDR3 runs 13 residues. Germline V lookup: CDR1 LNHDA, CDR2 SQIVND (reference sequence). DNA of the CDR3: TGTGCCAGTAGTATTTTGCGGCAAGAAAAACTGTTTTTT. As protein: CASSILRQEKLFF.

J is TRBJ1-3 and V is TRBV5-6, with unresolved D. With 3 bases removed from V and 0 bases from J, the gap between germline ends came to 16 bases. This CDR3 has 17 residues. Germline V gives CDR1 SGHDT, CDR2 YYEEEE. The CDR3 bases are TGTGCCAGCAGCTCGCCCCCGGGAACTCTCTCTGGAAACACCATATATTTT. Its protein product is CASSSPPGTLSGNTIYF.

V and J are TRBV4-2 and TRBJ2-2; D gene ambiguous. The CDR3 contains 14 residues. Germline CDR1 and CDR2: LGHNA and YNFKEQ. The ends were cut back, 0 bases at V and 4 bases at J, with 6 bases in the middle. In nucleotides, the CDR3 is TGTGCCAGCAGCCAAGACCGAGCCACCGGGGAGCTGTTTTTT. Its translation: CASSQDRATGELFF.

The chain employs TRBV4-3 and TRBJ2-7; 8 positions agree with TRBD2. With V trimmed by 4 bases and J by 4 bases, 6 bases remained unmatched. Germline V gene sequence: CDR1 LGHNA, CDR2 YSLEER. This CDR3 comprises 14 residues. The CDR3 region has the DNA TGCGCCAGCAGCCCCGGGAGGGGTCCTTACGAGCAGTACTTC. Protein sequence: CASSPGRGPYEQYF.

This chain joins TRBV7-9 and TRBJ2-5, with TRBD1 matching over 7 bases. J lost 1 base, V lost 5 bases, and 4 bases had no gene match. This CDR3 is built from 14 residues. Germline lookup yields CDR1 SEHNR and CDR2 FQNEAQ (reference sequence). The CDR3 is CASSLRTGQETQYF. The CDR3, as DNA: TGTGCCAGCAGCCTCCGGACAGGCCAAGAGACCCAGTACTTC. The full variable domain, in which reference TRBV7-9 and TRBJ2-5 provide the parts outside the CDR3, is DTGVSQNPRHKITKRGQNVTFRCDPISEHNRLYWYRQTLGQGPEFLTYFQNEAQLEKSRLLSDRFSAERPKGSFSTLEIQRTEQGDSAMYLCASSLRTGQETQYFGPGTRLLVL.

The chain combines TRBV19 with TRBJ2-4; D is possibly TRBD1 (6 bases). This CDR3 is built from 12 residues. Germline V lookup: CDR1 LNHDA, CDR2 SQIVND (reference sequence). Trimming stripped 10 bases from V and 6 bases from J, with 13 bases between. The CDR3 sequence is CATRTESNIQYF. The CDR3 nucleotides read TGTGCCACCCGGACAGAGTCAAACATTCAGTACTTC.

This clone was recorded a few times. The V call is TRBV2, the J call TRBJ1-2, with 7 bases matching TRBD1. The CDR3 totals 12 residues. Germline CDR1 is SNHLY and CDR2 is FYNNEI. Losses at the gene ends were 6 bases for V and 5 bases for J; bases not matched to a gene: 3. The CDR3, as DNA: TGTGCCAGCAGCGGGACAGAATATGGCTACACCTTC. Protein: CASSGTEYGYTF.

This chain uses TRBV19 with TRBJ2-2, with 8 bases matching TRBD2. The V segment lost 6 bases and the J segment 7 bases; nucleotides outside the gene matches: 7. Germline loops: CDR1 LNHDA, CDR2 SQIVND (reference sequence). CDR3 length: 14 residues. The CDR3 region has the DNA TGTGCCAGTAGGGGACTAGAAATGGTCGGGGAGCTGTTTTTT. This sequence encodes CASRGLEMVGELFF.